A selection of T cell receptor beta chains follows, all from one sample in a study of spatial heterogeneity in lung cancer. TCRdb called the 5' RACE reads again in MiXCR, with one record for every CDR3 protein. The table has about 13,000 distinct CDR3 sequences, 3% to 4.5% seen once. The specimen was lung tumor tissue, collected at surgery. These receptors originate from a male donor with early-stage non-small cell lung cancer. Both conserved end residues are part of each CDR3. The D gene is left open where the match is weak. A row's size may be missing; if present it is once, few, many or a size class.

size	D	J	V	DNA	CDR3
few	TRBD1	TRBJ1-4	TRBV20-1	TGCAGTGCTAGGGACAGGGTTACGTCCGGTCCCCTGTTTTTT	CSARDRVTSGPLFF
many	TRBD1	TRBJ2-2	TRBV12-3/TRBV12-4	TGTGCCAGCAGTGGCCGGGACAGGCTGGTGCGTGGCGGGATCTTAGCCGGGGAGCTGTTTTTT	CASSGRDRLVRGGILAGELFF
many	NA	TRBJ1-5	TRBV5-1	TGCGCCAGCAGCTTGGCCGCAGGGGCTAATCAGCCCCAGCATTTT	CASSLAAGANQPQHF
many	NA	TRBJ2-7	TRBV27	TGTGCCAGCAGTTTATCCCAGGGCGGGACCAGTCCCTACGAGCAGTACTTC	CASSLSQGGTSPYEQYF
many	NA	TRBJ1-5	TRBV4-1	TGCGCCAGCAGCCGCCAGGGACACCAGCCCCAGCATTTT	CASSRQGHQPQHF
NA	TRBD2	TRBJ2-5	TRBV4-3	TGCGCCAGCAGCCAAGATAGGGCGGGGGGGCCGATGCGAGTTGAGACCCAGTACTTC	CASSQDRAGGPMRVETQYF
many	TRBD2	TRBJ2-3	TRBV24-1	TGTGCCACCAGTCTGGGCGGCCGGGGGGGCACAGATACGCAGTATTTT	CATSLGGRGGTDTQYF
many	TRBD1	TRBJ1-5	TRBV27	TGTGCCAGCAGCAGGACAGGGTTTAGTCAGCCCCAGCATTTT	CASSRTGFSQPQHF
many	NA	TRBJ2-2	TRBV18	TGTGCCAGCTCACCAGAAAGGGCAGCGAACACCGGGGAGCTGTTTTTT	CASSPERAANTGELFF
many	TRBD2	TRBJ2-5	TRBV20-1	TGCAGTGCTAGAGAGACTAGCGTACGGGTGGGCCAGTACTTC	CSARETSVRVGQYF
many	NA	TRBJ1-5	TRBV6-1	TGTGCCAGCAGTGAAGTTCAGGGAGGGGCTTTGAGCAATCAGCCCCAGCATTTT	CASSEVQGGALSNQPQHF
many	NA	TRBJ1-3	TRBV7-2	TGTGCCAGCAGCTCCGGGGGGGTTGGAAACACCATATATTTT	CASSSGGVGNTIYF
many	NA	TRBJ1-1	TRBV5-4	TGTGCCAGCAGCGGTAGATACCGAAGTTGGAACACTGAAGCTTTCTTT	CASSGRYRSWNTEAFF
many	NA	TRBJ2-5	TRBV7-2	TGTGCCAGCAGCTTAGTTGGGACTCGCGAGACCCAGTACTTC	CASSLVGTRETQYF
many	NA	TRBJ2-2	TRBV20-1	TGCAGTGCGCCGTCGAACACCGGGGAGCTGTTTTTT	CSAPSNTGELFF
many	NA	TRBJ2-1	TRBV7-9	TGTGCCAGCAGCAATGAGCAGTTCTTC	CASSNEQFF
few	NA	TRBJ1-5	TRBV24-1	TGTGCCACCAGTGATTGGCAAGGCAACCAGCATTTT	CATSDWQGNQHF
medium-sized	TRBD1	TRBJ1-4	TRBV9	TGTGCCAGCAGCGTGGATGGACAGGGGGCGTATGAAAAACTGTTTTTT	CASSVDGQGAYEKLFF
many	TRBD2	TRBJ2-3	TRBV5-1	TGCGCCAGCAGCCCGGACCGGGGACTAGCGGGGGATACGCAGTATTTT	CASSPDRGLAGDTQYF
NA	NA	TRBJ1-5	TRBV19	TGTGCCAGTACCGTCGCAGGGGACCAGCCCCAGCATTTT	CASTVAGDQPQHF
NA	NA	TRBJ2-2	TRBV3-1	TGTGCCAGCAGGATGGGACAGAACACCGGGGAGCTGTTTTTT	CASRMGQNTGELFF
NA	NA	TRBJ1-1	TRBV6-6	TGTGCCAGCAGGACGTATAACACTGAAGCTTTCTTT	CASRTYNTEAFF
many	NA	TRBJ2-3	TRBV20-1	TGCAGTTTCCAGCCGAGCACAGATACGCAGTATTTT	CSFQPSTDTQYF
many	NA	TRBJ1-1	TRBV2	TGTGCCAGCAGTGAACAGGCGAGGCTAATGAACACTGAAGCTTTCTTT	CASSEQARLMNTEAFF
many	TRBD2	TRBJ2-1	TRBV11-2	TGTGCCAGCAGGCCTATTAGCGGGAGTGCGAACAATGAGCAGTTCTTC	CASRPISGSANNEQFF
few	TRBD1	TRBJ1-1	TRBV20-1	TGCAGTGCTAGGCCCCTAGGAGGGACAGGGGGCCAAGGAACTGAAGCTTTCTTT	CSARPLGGTGGQGTEAFF
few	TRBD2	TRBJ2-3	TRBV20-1	TGCAGTGCTAGGGGCGGGGGGCCCTCTTATTTT	CSARGGGPSYF
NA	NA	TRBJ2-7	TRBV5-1	TGCGCCAGCAGCTTGGAGGTCTCCTACGAGCAGTACTTC	CASSLEVSYEQYF
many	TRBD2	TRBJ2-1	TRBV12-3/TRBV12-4	TGTGCCAGCAAGACTAGCGGGTCAAATGAGCAGTTCTTC	CASKTSGSNEQFF
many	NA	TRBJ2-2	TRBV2	TGTGCCAGCATCCCGGGGACACCTGACACCGGGGAGCTGTTTTTT	CASIPGTPDTGELFF
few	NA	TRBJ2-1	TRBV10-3	TGTGCCATCATGGGGGTATGGGGCAATGAGCAGTTCTTC	CAIMGVWGNEQFF
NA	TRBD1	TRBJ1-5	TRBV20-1	TGCAGTGCTAGAGAGGGGACAGGGGGGAATCAGCCCCAGCATTTT	CSAREGTGGNQPQHF
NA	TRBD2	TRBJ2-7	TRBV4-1	TGCGCCAGCAGCCAAAATTTATTAGCTGGGAAGCGGGGCTACGAGCAGTACTTC	CASSQNLLAGKRGYEQYF
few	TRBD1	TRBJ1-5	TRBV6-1	TGTGCCAGCAGTGAACCCACAGGGGGCGGCCAGCCCCAGCATTTT	CASSEPTGGGQPQHF
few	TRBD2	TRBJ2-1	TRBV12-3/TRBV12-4	TGTGCCAGCAATCCCGGGGGGGGGCTATACAATGAGCAGTTCTTC	CASNPGGGLYNEQFF
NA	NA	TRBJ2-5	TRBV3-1	TGTGCCAGCAGCCAAGGGGGGGTCTCCCTTAGCCAGTACTTC	CASSQGGVSLSQYF
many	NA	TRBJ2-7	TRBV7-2	TGTGCCAGCAGCTCCTCGGACGGCGAGCAGTACTTC	CASSSSDGEQYF
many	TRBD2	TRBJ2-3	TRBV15	TGTGCCACCAGCAGAGAGGGGACTAGCGGGACTCAAGATACGCAGTATTTT	CATSREGTSGTQDTQYF
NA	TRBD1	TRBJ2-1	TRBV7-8	TGTGCCAGCAGCCGGACAGGCCTAGGGGAAAATGAGCAGTTCTTC	CASSRTGLGENEQFF
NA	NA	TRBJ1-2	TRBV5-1	TGCGCCAGCAGCTTGGACAGGGTTCAAGGCGACACCTTC	CASSLDRVQGDTF
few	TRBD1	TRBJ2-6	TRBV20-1	TGCAGTGCCGCTGACAGGGACGGGGCCAACGTCCTGACTTTC	CSAADRDGANVLTF